A selection of T cell receptor beta chains follows, all from one sample in a study of blood T cells in healthy people across ages. From the 5' RACE reads, TCRdb called clonotypes with MiXCR, one entry per CDR3 protein. The data contain some 750,000 distinct CDR3 sequences, 22% of them singletons. Sequences were obtained from blood. The receptors here all came from a man in his 70s in good health. Both conserved end residues are part of each CDR3. A D gene is named only where the DNA matches it firmly. Some rows mark clone size as missing; the rest say once, few, many or name a class of expanded clone.

d_call	clone_size	v_call	j_call	cdr3_nt	cdr3_aa
.	.	TRBV20-1	TRBJ1-4	TGCAGTGCTCGAAGACAAGGGAGTGAAAAACTGTTTTTT	CSARRQGSEKLFF
TRBD1	.	TRBV29-1	TRBJ2-1	TGCAGCTACCGGGACAGTTACAATGAGCAGTTCTTC	CSYRDSYNEQFF
.	few	TRBV20-1	TRBJ1-1	TGCAGTGCTCCCCTCTCCGGGACAAGAAACACTGAAGCTTTCTTT	CSAPLSGTRNTEAFF
.	few	TRBV20-1	TRBJ2-6	TGCAGTGCTATCATCTCTGGGGCCAACGTCCTGACTTTC	CSAIISGANVLTF
.	.	TRBV28	TRBJ2-2	TGTGCCACAGATGGGGGCCGGGAGCTGTTTTTT	CATDGGRELFF
TRBD1	few	TRBV20-1	TRBJ1-2	TGCAGTGCTAGAGACGGTGGGGACAGGGTCAATGGCTACACCTTC	CSARDGGDRVNGYTF
TRBD1	.	TRBV28	TRBJ1-2	TGTGCCAGCAGTTCCCACGGACAGGGGGGCTATGGCTACACCTTC	CASSSHGQGGYGYTF
TRBD1	.	TRBV10-3	TRBJ1-1	TGTGCCATCAGTGAGTCGATCAGGGGGCAAACTGAAGCTTTCTTT	CAISESIRGQTEAFF
TRBD1	.	TRBV6-2/TRBV6-3	TRBJ2-5	TGTGCCAGCAGTTACTTAGGGGGCACGTACCAAGAGACCCAGTACTTC	CASSYLGGTYQETQYF
.	.	TRBV7-9	TRBJ1-2	TGTGCCAGCAGCCTCGGGACACCAGGATGGTCTAACTATGGCTACACCTTC	CASSLGTPGWSNYGYTF
.	.	TRBV3-1	TRBJ2-2	TGTGCCAGCAGCCACTCTAGGGCCTATTGGAGTTCGGGGTCCGGGGAGCTGTTTTTT	CASSHSRAYWSSGSGELFF
TRBD2	few	TRBV10-3	TRBJ2-3	TGTGCCATCAGTGGAAAAGCGGGGGCCAGCACAGATACGCAGTATTTT	CAISGKAGASTDTQYF
.	few	TRBV29-1	TRBJ1-2	TGCAGCGTTGGTACCTCGGGCAAGGGGTATGGCTACACCTTC	CSVGTSGKGYGYTF
.	few	TRBV9	TRBJ1-1	TGTGCCAGCAGCTTCCTGGACAGGAACACTGAAGCTTTCTTT	CASSFLDRNTEAFF
.	few	TRBV5-1	TRBJ2-3	TGCGCCAGCAGCAGGGGGGCTAGCGAGACAGATACGCAGTATTTT	CASSRGASETDTQYF